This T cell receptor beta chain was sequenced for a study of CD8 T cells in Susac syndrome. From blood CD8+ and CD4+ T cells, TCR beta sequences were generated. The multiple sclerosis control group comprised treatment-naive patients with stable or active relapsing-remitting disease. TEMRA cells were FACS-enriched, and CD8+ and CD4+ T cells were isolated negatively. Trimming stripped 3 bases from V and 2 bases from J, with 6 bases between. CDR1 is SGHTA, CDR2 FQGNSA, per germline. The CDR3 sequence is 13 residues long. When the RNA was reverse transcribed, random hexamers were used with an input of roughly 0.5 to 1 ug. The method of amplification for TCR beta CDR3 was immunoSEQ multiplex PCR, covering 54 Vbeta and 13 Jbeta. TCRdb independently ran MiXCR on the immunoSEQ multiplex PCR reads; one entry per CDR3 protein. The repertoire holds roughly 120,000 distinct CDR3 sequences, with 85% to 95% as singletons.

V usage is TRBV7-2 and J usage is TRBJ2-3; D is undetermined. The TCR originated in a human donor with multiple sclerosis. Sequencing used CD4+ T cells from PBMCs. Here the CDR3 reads CASSFRDTDTQYF. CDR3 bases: TGTGCCAGCAGCTTTAGGGACACAGATACGCAGTATTTT.